A single sample gave rise to the 20 T cell receptor beta chains below, sequenced in a study of radiotherapy plus CTLA-4 blockade in lung cancer. TCRdb's copy holds only in-frame clones and misses some; the assay was immunoSEQ multiplex PCR. The sample carries around 85,000 clones, approximately 84% recorded once. The sample was peripheral blood, taken from a patient treated with radiotherapy plus ipilimumab. The receptors shown here come from a human donor with non-small cell lung cancer who had a partial response to radiotherapy plus ipilimumab.

V gene TRBV6-1 combines with J gene TRBJ2-7; 7 bases line up with TRBD2. Looked up from germline, CDR1 is MNHNS and CDR2 is SASEGT. V dropped 8 bases and J dropped 4; count of bases not matched to a gene: 14. CDR3 length equals 15 residues. The CDR3 reads CASALDLLGGYEQYF. The CDR3 nucleotides read TGTGCCAGCGCCCTGGATCTCTTGGGAGGGTACGAGCAGTACTTC.

The chain uses TRBV30 and TRBJ2-7, with 7 bases fitting TRBD1. This CDR3 has 13 residues. Looked up from germline, CDR1 is GTSNPN and CDR2 is SVGIG (reference sequence). The CDR3 protein is CAWREQGSYEQHV. DNA of the CDR3: TGTGCCTGGAGAGAACAGGGGAGCTACGAGCAGCACGTC.

The genes are TRBV6-5 and TRBJ2-1, with D tentatively TRBD1 (5 bases). Trimming pared 8 bases from V and 1 base from J, leaving 6 bases between. From germline, CDR1 is MNHEY and CDR2 SVGAGI. The CDR3 sequence is 12 residues long. CDR3 sequence reads: CASAGSYNEQFF. CDR3 coding DNA: TGTGCCAGCGCAGGGTCCTACAATGAGCAGTTCTTC.

V and J are TRBV7-2 and TRBJ1-1; D ambiguous. The CDR3 runs 13 residues. CDR1 is SGHTA, CDR2 FQGNSA, per germline. The V end was cut by 1 base, the J end by 4 bases, with 7 bases between. In nucleotides, the CDR3 is TGTGCCAGCAGCTTAGAGCGACGCACTGAAGCTTTCTTT. This codes for CASSLERRTEAFF.

This chain links TRBV5-1 with TRBJ2-5; the D is unclear. The CDR3 has 15 amino acids. The germline V gene has CDR1 SGHRS and CDR2 YFSETQ. With 4 bases removed from V and 4 bases from J, the gap between germline ends came to 17 bases. DNA of the CDR3: TGCGCCAGCAGCGTCCCCGCTGGGCCCTCAGAGACCCAGTACTTC. It specifies CASSVPAGPSETQYF.

V and J are TRBV6-4 and TRBJ2-3; weak D call: TRBD2 (6 bases). In germline, CDR1 is MRHNA, CDR2 SNTAGT. There are 15 residues in the CDR3. The V end was cut by 0 bases, the J end by 8 bases, with 15 bases between. This CDR3 is CASSDSRLVEGTQYF. The CDR3, as DNA: TGTGCCAGCAGTGACTCGAGACTAGTGGAGGGTACGCAGTATTTT.

Regarding this clone: Here the CDR3 omits its conserved ending phenylalanine or tryptophan, so a read error is the likely source. The chain carries TRBV7-3 and TRBJ1-1; a possible D gene is TRBD1 (5 bases). V was shortened by 2 bases and J by 6 bases, with 13 bases between the two germline ends. Germline CDR1 reads SGHTA; CDR2 reads FQGTGA. CDR3 length equals 14 residues. The CDR3 here is CASSLYPLTAEAFL. The CDR3 region has the DNA TGTGCCAGCAGCTTATATCCCCTGACAGCTGAAGCTTTCCTT.

The chain couples TRBV6-5 to TRBJ1-5, with 7 bases aligning to TRBD1. This CDR3 spans 15 amino acids. Germline V gene sequence: CDR1 MNHEY, CDR2 SVGAGI. The trim removed 6 bases at V and 2 bases at J, leaving 7 bases unmatched. In DNA form, the CDR3 reads TGTGCCAGCAGCCAAACAGGGGTGGGCAATCAGCCCCAGCATTTT. Its translation: CASSQTGVGNQPQHF.

This chain links TRBV15 with TRBJ2-1; 13 bases map to TRBD2. The CDR3 extends over 18 amino acids. V shed 6 bases, J shed 3 bases, and the junction held 11 bases outside the gene matches. Germline lookup yields CDR1 LNHNV and CDR2 YYDKDF (reference sequence). This CDR3 reads CATRTGTSGTLLYNEQFF. Written as DNA, the CDR3 is TGTGCCACCAGAACCGGGACTAGCGGGACGCTCCTCTACAATGAGCAGTTCTTC.

In this sample, this clone turned up once. The gene calls are TRBV30 and TRBJ2-1, with D unclear. This CDR3 is built from 16 residues. Trimming shortened V by 3 bases and J by 0 bases, and 15 bases separated the two germline ends. Germline lookup yields CDR1 GTSNPN and CDR2 SVGIG (reference sequence). The CDR3 sequence: CAWRGGEPGSYNEQFF. The CDR3, as DNA: TGTGCCTGGAGGGGTGGCGAGCCAGGCTCCTACAATGAGCAGTTCTTC.

The chain carries TRBV7-2 and TRBJ2-3, with D perhaps matching TRBD2 (5 bases). Germline V lookup: CDR1 SGHTA, CDR2 FQGNSA. The CDR3 extends over 16 amino acids. V was cut by 2 bases and J by 2 bases, with 14 bases left in between. This chain's CDR3 is CASSLQWGSDTDTQYF. The CDR3 bases are TGTGCCAGCAGCTTACAATGGGGTAGCGACACAGATACGCAGTATTTT.

The chain has TRBV19 and TRBJ1-1; maybe TRBD1 (5 bases). CDR3 length: 14 residues. Germline assignment: CDR1 LNHDA and CDR2 SQIVND (reference sequence). Trimming removed 9 bases from V and 0 bases from J, with 14 bases in between. The DNA for the CDR3 is TGTGCCAGCCGACAGCCGGGCTTGAACACTGAAGCTTTCTTT. Its translation: CASRQPGLNTEAFF.

This clone was seen once. The genes are TRBV4-3 and TRBJ2-1; a weak D match, TRBD2 (6 bases). Trimming stripped 0 bases from V and 2 bases from J, with 8 bases between. The CDR3 sequence is 15 residues long. Per germline, CDR1 LGHNA and CDR2 YSLEER. The CDR3 DNA is TGCGCCAGCAGCCAAGATACGGGAGCCTACAATGAGCAGTTCTTC. As protein: CASSQDTGAYNEQFF.

This chain links TRBV2 with TRBJ1-2; 9 bases fit TRBD1. The trim removed 4 bases at V and 4 bases at J, leaving 1 base unmatched. Germline V CDR1 and CDR2: SNHLY, FYNNEI. This CDR3 is 13 amino acids long. The CDR3 sequence is CASSGQGVYGYTF. The CDR3 bases are TGTGCCAGCAGTGGACAGGGGGTCTATGGCTACACCTTC. Variable domain in full (rest from reference TRBV2 and TRBJ1-2): EPEVTQTPSHQVTQMGQEVILRCVPISNHLYFYWYRQILGQKVEFLVSFYNNEISEKSEIFDDQFSVERPDGSNFTLKIRSTKLEDSAMYFCASSGQGVYGYTFGSGTRLTVV.

The CDR3 region has the DNA TGTGCCAGTAGTCTTGGGGACACTATCTATGGCTACACCTTC. This sequence encodes CASSLGDTIYGYTF. The V and J genes are TRBV19 and TRBJ1-2, with a weak D call TRBD1 (6 bases). This CDR3 has 14 amino acids. Germline-derived CDR1 and CDR2 are LNHDA and SQIVND (reference sequence). The germline V and J ends were trimmed by 5 bases and 4 bases, with 14 bases remaining between them.

The J gene is TRBJ1-2, the V gene TRBV30; D is uncertain. V lost 8 bases to trimming and J lost 7 bases, with 17 bases between them. The CDR3 spans 12 residues. Looked up from germline, CDR1 is GTSNPN and CDR2 is SVGIG (reference sequence). DNA for the CDR3: TGTGCCGGTCTGAGGGCAGCGGTTGGCTACACCTTC. Its protein product is CAGLRAAVGYTF.

This chain joins TRBV10-3 and TRBJ2-2, with 12 bases that match TRBD2. The CDR3 has 16 amino acids. Unmatched junction bases numbered 7, after V lost 4 bases and J lost 7 bases. Germline loops: CDR1 ENHRY, CDR2 SYGVKD. CDR3 coding DNA: TGTGCCATCAGTGGACTAGCGGGAGTTGAGATCGGGGAGCTGTTTTTT. Protein product: CAISGLAGVEIGELFF.

The rearrangement joins TRBV30 to TRBJ1-5, with D possibly matching TRBD1 (6 bases). This CDR3 is built from 13 residues. The V gene lost 3 bases and the J gene lost 5 bases, with 11 bases spanning the gap. Germline CDR1 and CDR2: GTSNPN and SVGIG (reference sequence). The CDR3, as DNA: TGTGCCTGGAGCGCAGGGGACGATCAGCCCCAGCATTTT. It translates to CAWSAGDDQPQHF.

The rearrangement links TRBV28 to TRBJ2-5, with 8 bases matching TRBD1. Germline CDR1 and CDR2: MDHEN and SYDVKM. CDR3 size: 14 residues. With V trimmed by 4 bases and J by 4 bases, 5 bases remained unmatched. CDR3 DNA: TGTGCCAGCAGTTACAGGGGGTCGGCAGAGACCCAGTACTTC. As protein: CASSYRGSAETQYF.

The chain is built from TRBV19 and TRBJ1-2; D is unresolved. The CDR3 covers 11 residues. Between the trimmed V and J ends, which lost 2 bases and 8 bases, there was a span of 6 bases. Germline V CDR1 and CDR2: LNHDA, SQIVND (reference sequence). The CDR3 DNA reads TGTGCCAGTAGTATACAGATGGGCTACACCTTC. Translated: CASSIQMGYTF.